This T cell receptor beta chain was recovered during a study of cytomegalovirus exposure and HLA in healthy donors. Study findings and constraints: Later on, an analysis found that several of the most significant clusters appeared to be linked to common viral pathogens, which included parvovirus B19. Other equally common chains were less clonally expanded than HLA-associated TCR beta chains, a later analysis showed.

This CDR3 is built from 16 residues. J gave up 3 bases and V 4 bases, and 4 bases lay outside the gene matches. Germline assignment: CDR1 MGHRA and CDR2 YSYEKL. The PCR employed 60 Vbeta primers together with 13 Jbeta primers. Per the authors' pipeline: Unique TCR beta chains numbered around 80 million in a later analysis, with around 10 million shared. The data were produced by immunoSEQ multiplex PCR, yet TCRdb's version contains in-frame clones alone and is incomplete. The V and J calls and clone size were taken over from that table, and D and trimming were inferred from the DNA. The sample data list 60,000 to 80,000 clones. About this clone itself: Its specificity is unknown.

Sequenced input: PBMCs. The chain is built from TRBV4-1 and TRBJ2-3; 13 nucleotides match TRBD2. The source is a boy aged 10-17 years in good health and CMV-seronegative. The CDR3 region is CASSRPGLAGTDTQYF. The CDR3 DNA sequence: TGCGCCAGCAGCCGCCCGGGACTAGCGGGGACAGATACGCAGTATTTT.